The clone carrying this T cell receptor beta chain was found many times. Antigen: not known. The sample comes from a study of T-cell reconstitution after alpha-beta-depleted transplantation in children. Construction of the TCRbeta library involved unique molecular identifiers. TCRdb redid the calling of the PCR reads with MiXCR, one entry per CDR3 protein. The sample holds about 160,000 distinct CDR3 sequences, more than 9.5% seen once. Overall study results and limits: Some patients showed high day-60 TCRbeta diversity, which derived from surviving recipient T cells and thymic progenitors. About two months after transplant, alpha-beta T cells reportedly came from several hundred expanded graft clones. By one year post-transplant, T-cell counts and diversity largely arose from T cells that were newly produced.

Germline V lookup: CDR1 WNHNN, CDR2 SYGVQD (reference sequence). V lost 6 bases and J 5 bases, leaving 16 bases between the germline ends. The CDR3 loop spans 14 amino acids. The rearrangement links TRBV10-1 to TRBJ2-5, with D possibly being TRBD1 or TRBD2 (5 bases each). The receptor comes from a boy younger than 10 with acute myeloid leukemia, due to receive a stem cell transplant. The sample in question was PBMCs, obtained before TCRalphabeta/CD19-depleted stem cell transplant. DNA of the CDR3: TGCGCCAGCAGAGTGAGGGGACCTACGGAGACCCAGTACTTC. Translated, it gives CASRVRGPTETQYF.